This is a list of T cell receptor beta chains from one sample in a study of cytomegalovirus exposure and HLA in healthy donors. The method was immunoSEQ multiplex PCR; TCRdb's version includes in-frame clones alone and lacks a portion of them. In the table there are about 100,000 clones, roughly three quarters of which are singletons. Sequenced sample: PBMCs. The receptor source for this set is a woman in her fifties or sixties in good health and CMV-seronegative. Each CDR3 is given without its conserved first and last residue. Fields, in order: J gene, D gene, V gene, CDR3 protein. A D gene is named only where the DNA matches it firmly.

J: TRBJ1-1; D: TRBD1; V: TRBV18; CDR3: ASSGQANTEAF
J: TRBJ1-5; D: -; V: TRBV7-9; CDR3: ASSSPWEDQPQH
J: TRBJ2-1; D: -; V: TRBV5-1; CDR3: ASSSSGNNEQF
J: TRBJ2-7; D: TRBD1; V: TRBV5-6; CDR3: ASSRWGQGYEQY
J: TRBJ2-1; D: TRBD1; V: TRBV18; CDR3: ASSPRGGAGNEQF
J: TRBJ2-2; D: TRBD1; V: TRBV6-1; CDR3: ASRPYQGARGELF
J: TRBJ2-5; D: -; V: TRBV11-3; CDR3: ASSPRGGETQY
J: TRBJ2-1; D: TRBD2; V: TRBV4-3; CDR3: ASSQEGTSGFHEQF
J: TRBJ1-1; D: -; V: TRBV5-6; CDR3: ASSLTRQPLRGVTEAF
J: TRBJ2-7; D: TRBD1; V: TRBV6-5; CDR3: ASSYRTGTYEQY
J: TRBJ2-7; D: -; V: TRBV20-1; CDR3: SASGGSEQY
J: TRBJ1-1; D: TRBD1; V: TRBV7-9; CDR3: ASREGAPGTEAF
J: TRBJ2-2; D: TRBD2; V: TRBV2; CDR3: ASRGTSGTGPGTGELF
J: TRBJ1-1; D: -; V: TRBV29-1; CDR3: SVARDTEAF
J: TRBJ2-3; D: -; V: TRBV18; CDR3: ASSPNGGGTDTQY
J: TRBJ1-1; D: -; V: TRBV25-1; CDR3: ASRDGQTNTEAF
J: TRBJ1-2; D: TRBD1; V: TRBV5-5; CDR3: ASSARQGAASYGYT
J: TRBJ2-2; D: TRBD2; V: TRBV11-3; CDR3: ASSLTSLNTGELF
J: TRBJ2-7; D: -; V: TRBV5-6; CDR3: ASSLDRTPSLPSYEQY
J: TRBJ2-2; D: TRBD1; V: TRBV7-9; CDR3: ASSLARTGNTGELF
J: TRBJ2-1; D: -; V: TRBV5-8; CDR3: ASSGMGLPGDEQF
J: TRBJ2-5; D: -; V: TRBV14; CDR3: ASSQVGLETQY
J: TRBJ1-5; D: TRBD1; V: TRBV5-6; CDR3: ASSLAGDRGQH
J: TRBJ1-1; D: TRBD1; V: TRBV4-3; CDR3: ASSQDRPTGGNTEAF
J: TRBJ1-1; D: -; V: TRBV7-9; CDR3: ASSLYQGRPEAF
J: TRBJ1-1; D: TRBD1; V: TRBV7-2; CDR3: ASRNAATGTNTEAF
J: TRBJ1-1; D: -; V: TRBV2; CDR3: ASSRGMNTEAF
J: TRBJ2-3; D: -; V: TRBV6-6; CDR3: ASNPGVTTDTQY
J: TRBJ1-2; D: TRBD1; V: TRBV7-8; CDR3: ASSLAQGAYGYT
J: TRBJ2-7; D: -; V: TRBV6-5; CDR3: ASSHREPYEQY
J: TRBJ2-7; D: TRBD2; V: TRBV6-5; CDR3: ASSYWASGSSEQY
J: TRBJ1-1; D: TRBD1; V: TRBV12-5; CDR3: ASGLERGQGALEAF
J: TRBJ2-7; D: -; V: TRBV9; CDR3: ASSVNPTGRYEQY
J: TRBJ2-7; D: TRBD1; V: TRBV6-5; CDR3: ASRRTQQGYEQY
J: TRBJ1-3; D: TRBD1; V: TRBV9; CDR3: ASSPQQGYGNTIY
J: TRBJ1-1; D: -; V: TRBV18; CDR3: ASSGAEMNTEAF
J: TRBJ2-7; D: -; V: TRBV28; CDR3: ASSSLEEQY
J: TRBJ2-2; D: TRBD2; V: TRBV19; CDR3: ASSPFSGGGKELF
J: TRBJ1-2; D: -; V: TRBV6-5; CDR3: ASSYSRQSHGYT
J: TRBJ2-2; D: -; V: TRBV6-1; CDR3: ASSYTGKSEELF
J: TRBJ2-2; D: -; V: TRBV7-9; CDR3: ASSFPGLVSAGELF
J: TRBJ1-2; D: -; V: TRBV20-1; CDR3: SPSEGSGYT
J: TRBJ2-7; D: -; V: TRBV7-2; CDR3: ASSFGDFYEQY
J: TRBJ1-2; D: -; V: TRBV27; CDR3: ASSFNPYDGYT
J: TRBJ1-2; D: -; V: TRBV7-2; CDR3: ASSTSRTPNYGYT
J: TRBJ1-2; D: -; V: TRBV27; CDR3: ASSLSRVGYGYT
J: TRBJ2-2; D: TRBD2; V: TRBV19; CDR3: ASSIGGGETGELF
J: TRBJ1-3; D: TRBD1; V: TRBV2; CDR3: ASSGQGYSGNTIY
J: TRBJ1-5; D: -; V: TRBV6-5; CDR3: ASSGLNQPQH
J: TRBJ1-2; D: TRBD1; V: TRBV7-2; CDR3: ASSLGAGTGVDGYT
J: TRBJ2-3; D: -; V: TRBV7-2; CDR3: ASSLAWWGLYPDTQY
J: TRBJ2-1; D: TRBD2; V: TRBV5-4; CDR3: ASSPGLAGDHEQF
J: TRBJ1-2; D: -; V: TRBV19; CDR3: ASSIGGDGYGYT